The present T cell receptor (beta chain) was sequenced within a study of blood T cell repertoires in COVID-19. As for the study in general: In each case, the material was cDNA or gDNA derived from T cells, B-cell-depleted T cells, or PBMCs.

Measured with immunoSEQ multiplex PCR; TCRdb has only the in-frame clones, and not every one. The table shows some 160,000 clones, with over 70% occurring only once. CDR1 is KGHSH, CDR2 LQKENI, per germline. The ends lost 5 bases at V and 4 bases at J; junction bases unmatched: 13. The CDR3 runs to 17 residues. Sequences were obtained from peripheral blood. This receptor was obtained from a man aged 45 to 65 with active or convalescent COVID-19. The chain links TRBV18 to TRBJ1-3; 8 bases line up with TRBD1. This chain's CDR3 is CASSEWTGTNAGNTIYF. In nucleotides, the CDR3 is TGTGCCAGCTCAGAATGGACAGGGACTAATGCGGGAAACACCATATATTTT.